Detailed here is one T cell receptor beta chain. The data originate from a study of Ad26.COV2.S vaccination and SARS-CoV-2 variants. Study-level background: Intramuscular Ad26.COV2.S at 5x10^10 or 1x10^11 viral particles.

V was shortened by 0 bases and J by 7 bases, with 13 bases between the two germline ends. The CDR3 contains 15 residues. Germline V lookup: CDR1 LNHNV, CDR2 YYDKDF (reference sequence). Treatment given: around 19 received Ad26.COV2.S at low or high dose, single or two shots; several received placebo; per-sample allocation not given. Following the first vaccine or placebo injection, samples were taken on day 63. Repertoires were generated with immunoSEQ multiplex PCR, while TCRdb's copy carries only in-frame clones and drops some. The table includes 410,000 or so clones, around nine tenths detected once.

The rearrangement links TRBV15 to TRBJ1-5; possibly TRBD1 for D (5 bases). Sequences were derived from peripheral blood, sampled in a trial of Ad26.COV2.S vaccine versus placebo. This receptor was identified in a person aged 18-65 years who received the Ad26.COV2.S COVID-19 vaccine or a placebo. CDR3 sequence reads: CATSRETEPSQPQHF. The CDR3 nucleotides are TGTGCCACCAGCAGAGAGACAGAACCTTCCCAGCCCCAGCATTTT.